The 14 T cell receptor beta chains reported below all come from one sample, sequenced in a study of T cell repertoires in cytomegalovirus infection. TCRdb recomputed calls from the reads with MiXCR, one row per CDR3 protein. The sample includes roughly 120,000 distinct CDR3 sequences, 30% of them seen just once. These TCRs are of unknown antigen specificity. Sequenced material: CD8+ T cells from cultured PBMCs, taken from culture after CMV antigen stimulation. All receptors derive from a human donor in good health (CMV status not recorded). Some clones in this sample may be carry-over from other donors' samples.

In its sample, this clonotype was seen a few times. The chain uses TRBV12-3 or TRBV12-4 and TRBJ1-1; possible D gene TRBD1, 5 bases. V was shortened by 5 bases and J by 8 bases, with 12 bases between the two germline ends. There are 12 residues in the CDR3. The CDR3 spells CASSLSGLEAFF. The CDR3 DNA is TGTGCCAGCAGTCTATCAGGGTTGGAAGCTTTCTTT.

A few counts support this clonotype. The rearrangement uses TRBV6-2 or TRBV6-3 and TRBJ1-1; the D gene is possibly TRBD1 (5 bases). Looked up from germline, CDR1 is MNHEY and CDR2 is SVGEGT. This CDR3 has 14 amino acids. V lost 6 bases, J lost 6 bases, and 17 bases lay in between. CDR3 in amino acids: CASRPAGHRPEAFF. The CDR3 nucleotides are TGTGCCAGCAGACCAGCAGGCCACAGGCCTGAAGCTTTCTTT.

The chain carries TRBV10-3 and TRBJ1-2, with D maybe TRBD1 (6 bases). The germline V gene has CDR1 ENHRY and CDR2 SYGVKD. The CDR3 covers 17 residues. The V and J ends lost 2 bases and 3 bases respectively, with 19 bases between them. The CDR3 sequence: CAISEGGGGRNDYGYTF. The CDR3 nucleotides are TGTGCCATCAGTGAGGGGGGTGGGGGGCGGAATGACTATGGCTACACCTTC.

This clonotype was detected many times. The chain couples TRBV5-6 to TRBJ2-7; TRBD2 is a possible D gene (6 bases). This CDR3 spans 14 amino acids. V dropped 5 bases and J dropped 6 bases, with 18 bases sitting between them. Germline-derived CDR1 and CDR2 are SGHDT and YYEEEE. CDR3 coding DNA: TGTGCCAGCAGAGGGCCGGCGGGGTTTGGCGAGCAGTACTTC. Its translation is CASRGPAGFGEQYF.

This clonotype was counted ten times or more. This rearrangement joins TRBV19 to TRBJ1-1, with 7 bases aligning to TRBD1. With 7 bases clipped from V and 0 bases from J, the junction kept 8 bases outside the gene matches. This CDR3 has 15 amino acids. CDR1 is LNHDA, CDR2 SQIVND, per germline (reference sequence). DNA for the CDR3: TGTGCCAGTACCTTGGGACAGCAACTGAACACTGAAGCTTTCTTT. Translation gives CASTLGQQLNTEAFF. Looking up the rest from reference TRBV19 and TRBJ1-1 gives the full variable domain: DGGITQSPKYLFRKEGQNVTLSCEQNLNHDAMYWYRQDPGQGLRLIYYSQIVNDFQKGDIAEGYSVSREKKESFPLTVTSAQKNPTAFYLCASTLGQQLNTEAFFGQGTRLTVV.

This clonotype was counted between two and nine times. The chain joins TRBV6-5 to TRBJ1-2; a possible D gene is TRBD1 (5 bases). This CDR3 is built from 15 residues. Per germline, CDR1 MNHEY and CDR2 SVGAGI. V lost 7 bases and J 2 bases, leaving 17 bases between the germline ends. In DNA, the CDR3 is TGTGCCAGCACCCTGACAGTTTACCGAAACTATGGCTACACCTTC. Encoded protein: CASTLTVYRNYGYTF.

The J gene is TRBJ1-1, the V gene TRBV19; D remains ambiguous. The ends were cut back, 6 bases at V and 4 bases at J, with 15 bases in the middle. Germline CDR1 is LNHDA and CDR2 is SQIVND (reference sequence). This CDR3 contains 14 residues. CDR3 coding DNA: TGTGCCAGTAGCTCTTTGACGGAAATCACTGAAGCTTTCTTT. Its protein is CASSSLTEITEAFF.

CDR3 sequence (DNA): TGTGCCAGCAGCCCACCGGGGGGGCGCAGTACGCAGTATTTT. Its translation is CASSPPGGRSTQYF. The chain couples TRBV7-9 to TRBJ2-3; 8 bases line up with TRBD2. The CDR3 contains 14 residues. Germline loops: CDR1 SEHNR, CDR2 FQNEAQ (reference sequence). V trimming: 5 bases; J trimming: 8 bases; junction bases outside the gene matches: 9.

The chain uses TRBV12-3 or TRBV12-4 and TRBJ2-6; D is possibly TRBD2 (6 bases). V was clipped by 3 bases and J by 1 base, with 16 bases between them. The CDR3 is 18 amino acids. DNA of the CDR3: TGTGCCAGCAGTTTTTATGACGTTGGGAGGTCTGGGGCCAACGTCCTGACTTTC. Translation: CASSFYDVGRSGANVLTF.

V gene TRBV19 combines with J gene TRBJ2-3, with D unclear. This CDR3 is built from 16 residues. The V gene lost 3 bases and the J gene lost 6 bases, with 19 bases spanning the gap. The V gene's germline CDR1 is LNHDA and CDR2 SQIVND (reference sequence). CDR3 nucleotides: TGTGCCAGTAGTATCTCAGGTACAGCCGTGTTTGATACGCAGTATTTT. This gives the protein CASSISGTAVFDTQYF.

This clonotype was found a few times. The chain couples TRBV4-1 to TRBJ1-2, with 7 bases aligning to TRBD1. From germline, CDR1 is MGHRA and CDR2 YSYEKL. This CDR3 comprises 17 residues. J lost 5 bases, V lost 4 bases, and 16 bases had no gene match. Here the CDR3 reads CASSPRGTDLAEYGYTF. The CDR3 coding sequence is TGCGCCAGCAGCCCACGGGGGACAGACCTCGCAGAGTATGGCTACACCTTC.

This clonotype has just a few counts. V gene TRBV7-9 combines with J gene TRBJ1-6; no firm D call. This CDR3 spans 13 amino acids. Germline-derived CDR1 and CDR2 are SEHNR and FQNEAQ (reference sequence). Between the trimmed V and J ends, which lost 1 base and 12 bases, there was a span of 10 bases. Written as DNA, the CDR3 is TGTGCCAGCAGCTTAGGCCCAGCCTTACCCCTCCACTTT. Translating it yields CASSLGPALPLHF.

This sequence joins TRBV4-3 and TRBJ1-6, with no clear D. V lost 0 bases, J lost 5 bases, and 17 bases lay in between. The CDR3 is made up of 18 amino acids. Germline assignment: CDR1 LGHNA and CDR2 YSLEER. The CDR3 nucleotides are TGCGCCAGCAGCCAAGATCCGTCGCACGTCGATGATAATTCACCCCTCCACTTT. Translated: CASSQDPSHVDDNSPLHF.

The chain carries TRBV6-1 and TRBJ1-5; D is undetermined. Deletions cut 6 bases from V and 8 bases from J, with 14 bases between. The CDR3 sequence is 13 residues long. Looked up from germline, CDR1 is MNHNS and CDR2 is SASEGT. CDR3 protein: CASRWAVQEPQHF. The DNA for the CDR3 is TGTGCCAGCAGGTGGGCGGTTCAGGAGCCCCAGCATTTT.